Listed below are T cell receptor beta chains from one sample, sequenced in a study of control samples from healthy donors and cancer patients. Profiled with immunoSEQ multiplex PCR; TCRdb holds only in-frame clones, not every one. The data hold approximately 150,000 clones, with under 95% observed a single time. The sample comprised blood. These TCRs come from a man aged 18 to 29 in good health. Both conserved end residues are trimmed from each CDR3. Fields, in order: D gene, V gene, J gene, CDR3 protein. D genes are given only for firm matches.

D gene: -; V gene: TRBV24-1; J gene: TRBJ2-7; CDR3 protein: ATSANYEQY
D gene: -; V gene: TRBV5-1; J gene: TRBJ2-7; CDR3 protein: ASSLGPGYEQY
D gene: -; V gene: TRBV27; J gene: TRBJ1-2; CDR3 protein: ASSLSSAYGYT
D gene: -; V gene: TRBV3-1/TRBV3-2; J gene: TRBJ1-1; CDR3 protein: ASSQQQGRTEAF
D gene: -; V gene: TRBV7-2; J gene: TRBJ1-1; CDR3 protein: ASSQGNTEAF
D gene: TRBD2; V gene: TRBV3-1/TRBV3-2; J gene: TRBJ2-7; CDR3 protein: ASSQYSREGHSYEQY
D gene: -; V gene: TRBV15; J gene: TRBJ1-1; CDR3 protein: ATSRDSFQWGNTEAF
D gene: -; V gene: TRBV9; J gene: TRBJ2-2; CDR3 protein: ASSPFDGELF
D gene: -; V gene: TRBV27; J gene: TRBJ1-2; CDR3 protein: ASSFRGGSLGYT
D gene: -; V gene: TRBV7-9; J gene: TRBJ2-3; CDR3 protein: ASSLGRRVTDTQY
D gene: -; V gene: TRBV12-3/TRBV12-4; J gene: TRBJ2-3; CDR3 protein: ASKYSTDTQY
D gene: -; V gene: TRBV19; J gene: TRBJ1-2; CDR3 protein: ASTKSGSAEINYGYT
D gene: TRBD2; V gene: TRBV11-3; J gene: TRBJ2-3; CDR3 protein: ASSASGSGSDTQY
D gene: -; V gene: TRBV19; J gene: TRBJ2-5; CDR3 protein: ASSINRDYQETQY
D gene: -; V gene: TRBV5-6; J gene: TRBJ1-3; CDR3 protein: ASSLVSHSGNTIY
D gene: -; V gene: TRBV5-5; J gene: TRBJ2-5; CDR3 protein: ASSSSGRRETQY
D gene: -; V gene: TRBV2; J gene: TRBJ2-7; CDR3 protein: ASKVGDGSYEQY
D gene: -; V gene: TRBV29-1; J gene: TRBJ2-7; CDR3 protein: SVWGPGDEQY
D gene: TRBD2; V gene: TRBV5-5; J gene: TRBJ2-1; CDR3 protein: ASSLVLAGGRNEQF
D gene: TRBD2; V gene: TRBV5-8; J gene: TRBJ2-3; CDR3 protein: AGRTSGGRSTDTQY
D gene: -; V gene: TRBV15; J gene: TRBJ1-1; CDR3 protein: ATREGGREGFTEAF
D gene: -; V gene: TRBV10-2; J gene: TRBJ2-2; CDR3 protein: ASRLGENTGELF
D gene: -; V gene: TRBV2; J gene: TRBJ1-4; CDR3 protein: ASSVREELF
D gene: -; V gene: TRBV19; J gene: TRBJ1-3; CDR3 protein: ASSSPTETSGNTIY
D gene: TRBD1; V gene: TRBV7-3; J gene: TRBJ1-3; CDR3 protein: ASSHIDRART
D gene: -; V gene: TRBV19; J gene: TRBJ1-3; CDR3 protein: ASSLNGASGNTIY
D gene: TRBD1; V gene: TRBV5-6; J gene: TRBJ1-2; CDR3 protein: ASSWDRGGGYT
D gene: -; V gene: TRBV5-1; J gene: TRBJ1-6; CDR3 protein: ASSYTVGNNSPLH
D gene: -; V gene: TRBV5-6; J gene: TRBJ1-2; CDR3 protein: ASMYQEGIGYGYT
D gene: -; V gene: TRBV7-9; J gene: TRBJ1-2; CDR3 protein: ASSVEPVIYGYT
D gene: -; V gene: TRBV5-1; J gene: TRBJ2-2; CDR3 protein: ASSLSSGELF
D gene: -; V gene: TRBV4-1; J gene: TRBJ1-6; CDR3 protein: ASSPRTAINSPLH
D gene: -; V gene: TRBV6-6; J gene: TRBJ1-6; CDR3 protein: ASSYSESYNSPLH
D gene: TRBD1; V gene: TRBV5-1; J gene: TRBJ1-6; CDR3 protein: ASSFTGTANNSPLH
D gene: TRBD1; V gene: TRBV14; J gene: TRBJ1-1; CDR3 protein: ASSPKTGEVNTEAF
D gene: -; V gene: TRBV6-5; J gene: TRBJ1-1; CDR3 protein: ASSPIQLGVEAF
D gene: TRBD1; V gene: TRBV28; J gene: TRBJ2-2; CDR3 protein: ASTPDRNFVYTGELF
D gene: -; V gene: TRBV7-9; J gene: TRBJ2-7; CDR3 protein: ASSLPGRPTHEQY
D gene: -; V gene: TRBV28; J gene: TRBJ1-1; CDR3 protein: ASSSRRGKGVNTEAF
D gene: TRBD1; V gene: TRBV6-2/TRBV6-3; J gene: TRBJ1-4; CDR3 protein: ASSPGTGDEKLF
D gene: -; V gene: TRBV6-5; J gene: TRBJ1-5; CDR3 protein: ASSYGGFNQPQH
D gene: TRBD1; V gene: TRBV30; J gene: TRBJ2-3; CDR3 protein: AWSGMGQGTDTQY
D gene: -; V gene: TRBV30; J gene: TRBJ2-1; CDR3 protein: AWEDSSYNEQF
D gene: -; V gene: TRBV5-1; J gene: TRBJ2-5; CDR3 protein: ASSLGGRRETQY
D gene: TRBD1; V gene: TRBV27; J gene: TRBJ2-3; CDR3 protein: ASRTLVGQGPDTQY
D gene: -; V gene: TRBV9; J gene: TRBJ2-7; CDR3 protein: ASSSDNEQY
D gene: -; V gene: TRBV25-1; J gene: TRBJ1-4; CDR3 protein: ASQSPRNPRKLF
D gene: TRBD2; V gene: TRBV5-1; J gene: TRBJ2-1; CDR3 protein: ASYIGGRANEQF
D gene: -; V gene: TRBV19; J gene: TRBJ2-3; CDR3 protein: ASSIARDTDTQY
D gene: -; V gene: TRBV12-3/TRBV12-4; J gene: TRBJ2-2; CDR3 protein: ASRTDVGGELF
D gene: -; V gene: TRBV30; J gene: TRBJ2-2; CDR3 protein: AWRGPAAGELF
D gene: -; V gene: TRBV29-1; J gene: TRBJ1-5; CDR3 protein: SVEVRGQPQH
D gene: TRBD2; V gene: TRBV5-4; J gene: TRBJ2-5; CDR3 protein: ASSLAPTSGGETQY